Shown below are 2 T cell receptor beta chains from a single sample sequenced in a study of blood T cell repertoires in COVID-19. Measured with immunoSEQ multiplex PCR; TCRdb has only the in-frame clones, and not every one. The data hold more than 25,000 clones, with roughly 85% observed a single time. The sequenced sample was peripheral blood. These TCRs come from a woman at least 80 years old with COVID-19, enrolled during active disease.

The chain employs TRBV30 and TRBJ2-7, with D tentatively TRBD2 (6 bases). Per germline, CDR1 GTSNPN and CDR2 SVGIG (reference sequence). Trimming removed 5 bases at V and 6 bases at J, with 17 bases between. CDR3 size: 13 residues. The CDR3 coding sequence is TGTGCCTGGGTCCGGGACTCTCGGGGCGAGCAGTACTTC. Translated, it gives CAWVRDSRGEQYF.

The rearrangement uses TRBV27 and TRBJ1-2; 7 bases are shared with TRBD1. Germline assignment: CDR1 MNHEY and CDR2 SMNVEV (reference sequence). V was clipped by 4 bases and J by 5 bases; unmatched bases: 4. The CDR3 length is 13 residues. The CDR3 coding sequence is TGTGCCAGCAGTTCCTTACAGGGGTATGGCTACACCTTC. It is translated as CASSSLQGYGYTF.